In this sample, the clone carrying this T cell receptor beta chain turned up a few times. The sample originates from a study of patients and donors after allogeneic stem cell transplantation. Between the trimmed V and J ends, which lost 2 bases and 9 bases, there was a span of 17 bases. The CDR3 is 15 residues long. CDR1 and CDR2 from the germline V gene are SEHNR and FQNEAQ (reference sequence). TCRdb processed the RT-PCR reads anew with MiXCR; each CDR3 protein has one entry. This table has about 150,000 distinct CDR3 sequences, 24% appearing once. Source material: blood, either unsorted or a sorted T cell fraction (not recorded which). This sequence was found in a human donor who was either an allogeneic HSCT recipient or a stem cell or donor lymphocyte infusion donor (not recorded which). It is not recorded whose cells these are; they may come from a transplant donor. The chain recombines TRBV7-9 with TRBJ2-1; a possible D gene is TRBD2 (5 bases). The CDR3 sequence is CASSLQSPGSIEQFF. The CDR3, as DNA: TGTGCCAGCAGCTTACAAAGCCCGGGGAGTATTGAGCAGTTCTTC.